The clone carrying this T cell receptor (beta chain) was detected only a few times. Its cognate antigen is unknown. The CDR3 contains 11 residues. Germline V gives CDR1 MNHEY, CDR2 SVGAGI. Trimming shortened V by 2 bases and J by 8 bases, and 4 bases separated the two germline ends. The data were obtained in a study of T-cell memory formation after mild COVID-19. Across the study: Each donor largely had its own TCR clusters. Study outcomes and limitations: Day 15 to 85 contracting clones showed balanced CD4/CD8; day 15 to 37 expanders favored CD4+. Pre-infection memory contained some responding clones, which suggested that cross-reactive memory had joined.

MiXCR, run by TCRdb on the 5' RACE reads, gives a single entry per CDR3 protein. There are about 100,000 distinct CDR3 sequences in the sample; approximately 15% occur only once, and under 45% lies in the top ten. This chain connects TRBV6-5 to TRBJ2-1; D gene uncertain. The specimen sequenced was PBMCs or a T cell subset sorted from them (not recorded which). The sequence derives from a man between 18 and 29 years old who had mild COVID-19 (a few samples of this study predate the infection). Cell type and time point are not known. The CDR3 DNA sequence: TGTGCCAGCAGTTACAGCTATGAGCAGTTCTTC. It encodes CASSYSYEQFF.